These 26 T cell receptor beta chains share one sample of origin, sequenced in a study of cytomegalovirus exposure and HLA in healthy donors. The PCR used 60 Vbeta and 13 Jbeta primers. The table came from immunoSEQ multiplex PCR; TCRdb's copy has only in-frame clones and leaves some out. The table has around 220,000 clones, about 83% seen once; the top ten hold about 14%. Sequencing was done on a sample of PBMCs. These receptors came from a man in his forties in good health and CMV-seronegative.

The genes are TRBV7-2 and TRBJ2-3; 7 positions agree with TRBD1. The germline CDR1 and CDR2 sequences are SGHTA and FQGNSA. This CDR3 region has 13 residues. With 4 bases clipped from V and 8 bases from J, the junction kept 6 bases outside the gene matches. The CDR3: CASSYTTGVTQYF. In DNA, the CDR3 is TGTGCCAGCAGCTATACTACAGGGGTTACGCAGTATTTT.

The chain uses TRBV10-3 and TRBJ1-1, with a tentative D call TRBD1 (6 bases). The CDR3 spans 18 residues. Germline V gene data show CDR1 as ENHRY and CDR2 as SYGVKD. Trimming pared 0 bases from V and 0 bases from J, leaving 17 bases between. CDR3 sequence (DNA): TGTGCCATCAGTGAGTCCCCTCCGACAGGCCTAATGAACACTGAAGCTTTCTTT. Encoded protein: CAISESPPTGLMNTEAFF.

The chain links TRBV11-1 to TRBJ1-1, with 7 bases fitting TRBD1. This CDR3 region has 14 residues. CDR1 is SGHAT and CDR2 is FQDESV in the germline V gene (reference sequence). V lost 4 bases, J lost 0 bases, and 2 bases stayed unmatched. In nucleotides, the CDR3 is TGTGCCAGCAGCTACGGGACAGTGAACACTGAAGCTTTCTTT. This gives the protein CASSYGTVNTEAFF.

The V and J genes are TRBV6-5 and TRBJ2-7; TRBD2 agrees at 11 bases. The CDR3 is 15 residues long. Losses at the gene ends were 6 bases for V and 2 bases for J; bases not matched to a gene: 6. Germline V lookup: CDR1 MNHEY, CDR2 SVGAGI. The CDR3 is CASSSPSGRPYEQYF. DNA for the CDR3: TGTGCCAGCAGCTCCCCTAGCGGGAGGCCCTACGAGCAGTACTTC.

This chain uses TRBV6-1 with TRBJ2-7; D is undetermined. V gave up 3 bases and J gave up 3 bases, with 6 bases separating them. Germline-derived CDR1 and CDR2 are MNHNS and SASEGT. CDR3 size: 12 residues. The chain's CDR3 is CASSDIHYEQYF. The CDR3 DNA follows: TGTGCCAGCAGTGACATCCACTACGAGCAGTACTTC.

The chain carries TRBV7-9 and TRBJ2-1; the match to TRBD1 covers 7 bases. Germline loops: CDR1 SEHNR, CDR2 FQNEAQ (reference sequence). With V trimmed by 6 bases and J by 4 bases, 3 bases remained unmatched. This CDR3 spans 13 amino acids. CDR3 sequence: CASRQGFYNEQFF. DNA for the CDR3: TGTGCCAGCAGACAGGGGTTTTACAATGAGCAGTTCTTC.

The sample holds a few counts of this clone. The chain couples TRBV18 to TRBJ2-5, with a tentative D call TRBD1 (5 bases). The CDR3 consists of 12 residues. The germline gives CDR1 KGHSH, CDR2 LQKENI. V gave up 3 bases and J gave up 3 bases, with 5 bases separating them. The CDR3 DNA reads as TGTGCCAGCTCACCGACAGAAGAGACCCAGTACTTC. Translating gives CASSPTEETQYF.

This clone has a single count. The chain joins TRBV7-3 to TRBJ1-2; 7 positions agree with TRBD1. With V trimmed by 4 bases and J by 8 bases, 7 bases remained unmatched. The CDR3 has 13 residues. Germline CDR1 reads SGHTA; CDR2 reads FQGTGA. The CDR3 coding sequence is TGTGCCAGCAGCTCAAGGGACAGCGGCGGCTACACCTTC. Its protein is CASSSRDSGGYTF.

This chain links TRBV7-3 with TRBJ2-1, with 11 nucleotides matching TRBD2. The CDR3 extends over 16 amino acids. The V segment lost 5 bases and the J segment 6 bases; nucleotides outside the gene matches: 9. Germline CDR1 reads SGHTA; CDR2 reads FQGTGA. In nucleotides, the CDR3 is TGTGCCAGCAGCCCGGATAGCGGGAGGGCCGCCAATGAGCAGTTCTTC. This translates into CASSPDSGRAANEQFF.

The chain has TRBV6-6 and TRBJ1-2; 12 bases align to TRBD1. There are 15 residues in the CDR3. Germline V gives CDR1 MNHNY, CDR2 SVGAGI (reference sequence). J gave up 6 bases and V 5 bases, and 7 bases lay outside the gene matches. The DNA of the CDR3 is TGTGCCAGCAGTACACCGGGACAGGGGGCGAATGGCTACACCTTC. Its protein is CASSTPGQGANGYTF.

The J gene is TRBJ2-1, the V gene TRBV9; tentatively, D is TRBD2 (5 bases). Trimming pared 0 bases from V and 4 bases from J, leaving 11 bases between. CDR3 length: 15 amino acids. Germline values: CDR1 SGDLS, CDR2 YYNGEE. For the CDR3, the DNA is TGTGCCAGCAGCGTAGGGTTACTAGAGTACAATGAGCAGTTCTTC. Residues: CASSVGLLEYNEQFF.

To note about this clone: One end of the junction does not line up with germline, which may come from a read error. CDR3 nucleotide sequence: TGTGCCAGCAGGAGAGGAGTGAACACTGAAACTTTCTTT. Encoded protein: CASRRGVNTETFF. The genes are TRBV6-1 and TRBJ1-1; D unresolved. This CDR3 is 13 amino acids long. Germline lookup yields CDR1 MNHNS and CDR2 SASEGT.

This clone was counted only a few times. CDR3 region: CASSSSGTYQETQYF. CDR3 nucleotides: TGCGCCAGCAGCTCCTCCGGGACTTACCAAGAGACCCAGTACTTC. The chain carries TRBV5-1 and TRBJ2-5, with D maybe TRBD2 (6 bases). This CDR3 has 15 residues. V lost 3 bases and J lost 0, with 12 bases in between. CDR1 and CDR2 from the germline V gene are SGHRS and YFSETQ.

The chain joins TRBV29-1 to TRBJ1-1; TRBD1 aligns across 7 bases. J lost 0 bases, V lost 7 bases, and 5 bases had no gene match. The CDR3 has 13 residues. Germline-derived CDR1 and CDR2 are SQVTM and ANQGSEA. CDR3 protein: CSAWTGLNTEAFF. As DNA, the CDR3 is TGCAGCGCCTGGACAGGACTGAACACTGAAGCTTTCTTT. The full variable domain, rest sourced from reference TRBV29-1 and TRBJ1-1, is SAVISQKPSRDICQRGTSLTIQCQVDSQVTMMFWYRQQPGQSLTLIATANQGSEATYESGFVIDKFPISRPNLTFSTLTVSNMSPEDSSIYLCSAWTGLNTEAFFGQGTRLTVV.

The chain joins TRBV28 to TRBJ2-7; D gene uncertain. The germline CDR1 and CDR2 sequences are MDHEN and SYDVKM. The CDR3 is made up of 11 amino acids. Between the trimmed V and J ends, which lost 2 bases and 4 bases, there was a span of 3 bases. The CDR3 DNA reads TGTGCCAGCAGTTTACAATACGAGCAGTACTTC. It specifies CASSLQYEQYF.

The chain links TRBV19 to TRBJ2-5; maybe TRBD1 (7 bases). Germline V gene data show CDR1 as LNHDA and CDR2 as SQIVND (reference sequence). This CDR3 contains 14 residues. V shed 6 bases and J shed 7 bases, with 18 bases lying between them. The CDR3 here is CASSVAGQWATQYF. CDR3 DNA sequence: TGTGCCAGTAGCGTGGCGGGACAGTGGGCGACCCAGTACTTC.

The chain links TRBV19 to TRBJ1-1, with D perhaps matching TRBD1 (6 bases). This CDR3 region has 13 residues. Germline CDR1 and CDR2: LNHDA and SQIVND (reference sequence). V lost 7 bases, J lost 5 bases, and 14 bases lay in between. The CDR3 region is CASTPGRGTEAFF. The CDR3 DNA sequence: TGTGCCAGTACCCCAGGGAGGGGGACTGAAGCTTTCTTT.

The chain joins TRBV25-1 to TRBJ2-1; 9 nucleotides agree with TRBD2. Germline V CDR1 and CDR2: MGHDK, SYGVNS. There are 14 residues in the CDR3. With 6 bases clipped from V and 9 bases from J, the junction kept 9 bases outside the gene matches. The CDR3 sequence is CASRGSGGPAEQFF. In DNA form, the CDR3 reads TGTGCCAGCAGGGGAAGCGGGGGGCCGGCTGAGCAGTTCTTC.

The chain is built from TRBV19 and TRBJ1-1; maybe TRBD1 (5 bases). Germline V gives CDR1 LNHDA, CDR2 SQIVND (reference sequence). The CDR3 loop spans 14 amino acids. V was trimmed by 5 bases and J by 2 bases, leaving 12 bases between them. The CDR3, as DNA: TGTGCCAGTAGTTTGGGACTTTTTAACACTGAAGCTTTCTTT. Translated: CASSLGLFNTEAFF.

The chain carries TRBV10-2 and TRBJ2-1, with a weak D call TRBD1 (6 bases). The CDR3 runs 15 residues. V was trimmed by 8 bases and J by 4 bases, leaving 18 bases between them. CDR1 is WSHSY, CDR2 SAAADI, per germline. The CDR3 DNA sequence: TGCGCCAGCGTTAGAGCGGACAGACAGTACAATGAGCAGTTCTTC. Translating gives CASVRADRQYNEQFF.

This clone was seen a single time. The chain carries TRBV28 and TRBJ2-5; no definite D call. V dropped 6 bases and J dropped 4 bases, with 3 bases sitting between them. Germline CDR1 and CDR2: MDHEN and SYDVKM. This CDR3 is 10 amino acids long. DNA of the CDR3: TGTGCCAGCAGCCGAGAGACCCAGTACTTC. Protein: CASSRETQYF.

V and J are TRBV5-4 and TRBJ1-1; 11 bases are shared with TRBD1. From germline, CDR1 is SGHNT and CDR2 YYREEE (reference sequence). The CDR3 sequence is 17 residues long. J gave up 6 bases and V 3 bases, and 13 bases lay outside the gene matches. The CDR3 DNA sequence: TGTGCCAGCAGCTGGGGTGGACAGGGGGCGCGGGTCGCTGAAGCTTTCTTT. Its protein is CASSWGGQGARVAEAFF.

V gene TRBV19 combines with J gene TRBJ2-3; TRBD1 matches 9 bases. This CDR3 contains 16 residues. Germline V gene sequence: CDR1 LNHDA, CDR2 SQIVND (reference sequence). V was pared by 7 bases and J by 4 bases, with 12 bases of the junction left unmatched. CDR3 coding DNA: TGTGCCAGTAAGGCAGGGACAGGGTGTCCGGCAGATACGCAGTATTTT. Protein sequence: CASKAGTGCPADTQYF.

V and J are TRBV25-1 and TRBJ1-6; D not certain. The CDR3 contains 14 residues. Germline CDR1 reads MGHDK; CDR2 reads SYGVNS. V shed 7 bases and J shed 5 bases, with 12 bases lying between them. CDR3 in DNA: TGTGCCAGCAAATGGCTGGGCGATAATTCACCCCTCCACTTT. Protein product: CASKWLGDNSPLHF.

CDR3 sequence: CASSLPRPEETQYF. CDR3 nucleotide sequence: TGCGCCAGCAGCTTACCGCGTCCGGAAGAGACCCAGTACTTC. This chain links TRBV5-1 with TRBJ2-5; unclear D gene. The germline gives CDR1 SGHRS, CDR2 YFSETQ. The CDR3 has 14 amino acids. V dropped 2 bases and J dropped 3 bases, with 11 bases sitting between them.

J is TRBJ2-5 and V is TRBV11-2, with a weak D call TRBD1 (6 bases). CDR1 and CDR2 from the germline V gene are SGHAT and FQNNGV. The CDR3 contains 14 residues. V dropped 5 bases and J dropped 5 bases, with 15 bases sitting between them. CDR3 nucleotides: TGTGCCAGCAGCCCAGACGGAACAGGGGAGACCCAGTACTTC. Translated, it gives CASSPDGTGETQYF.